This TCR beta chain was found in a study of regulatory and conventional T cells in RAG deficiency. Study results and caveats: Omenn syndrome and CID/AS patients had about 100-fold fewer unique Treg TCR beta sequences, versus 9.5 to 10-fold elsewhere.

Generated by immunoSEQ multiplex PCR, the TCRdb table keeps only in-frame clones and is missing some. The table lists 32,000 or so clones, around nine tenths of them singletons. The CDR3 sequence is 13 residues long. J lost 9 bases, V lost 7 bases, and 9 bases had no gene match. Germline V gene lookup returns CDR1 SGHNT and CDR2 YYREEE (reference sequence). Worth noting for this clone: The antigen is not known.

The sample was also linked to a second study, of regulatory T cells. As that report states: Amplification used 52 TRBV primers and 13 TRBJ primers.

Material for sequencing was CD8+ T cells sorted from blood. The receptor's source is a human donor in good health. The chain is built from TRBV5-4 and TRBJ2-1, with 8 bases aligning to TRBD2. CDR3: CASSALAGGEQFF. In DNA form, the CDR3 reads TGTGCCAGCTCGGCGCTAGCGGGTGGTGAGCAGTTCTTC.